The clone carrying this T cell receptor beta chain was seen only a few times. Its specificity is not known. This CDR3 is built from 17 residues. V gave up 3 bases and J gave up 2 bases; unmatched junction bases: 5. The germline V gene encodes CDR1 LGHNA and CDR2 YNFKEQ. This specimen comes from a study of T cell repertoires in cytomegalovirus infection. Across the study: The public TCR beta signatures pointed to both CMV infection and matching HLA type. The study's findings and limits: CMV-specific TCR beta clonotypes restricted by HLA-C dominated the ex vivo response. Cumulative public TCR beta family frequency identified carriers of CMV plus the relevant HLA.

From the reads, TCRdb called clonotypes with MiXCR, one entry per CDR3 protein. This sample has 350,000 to 450,000 distinct CDR3 sequences, with around 18% found just once. The material sequenced was PBMCs. The clonotype originates from a human donor in good health (CMV status not recorded). Some clones in this sample may be carry-over from other donors' samples. This sequence joins TRBV4-2 and TRBJ2-6; 9 nucleotides agree with TRBD1. CDR3 bases: TGTGCCAGCAGCCACGCGACAGGGGGAACTGGGGCCAACGTCCTGACTTTC. This codes for CASSHATGGTGANVLTF.